This T cell receptor beta chain was recorded in a study of blood T cell repertoires in COVID-19. The CDR3 contains 17 residues. The V segment lost 5 bases and the J segment 8 bases; nucleotides outside the gene matches: 9. Germline assignment: CDR1 SGHTA and CDR2 FQGNSA. Here immunoSEQ multiplex PCR was the method, and the copy in TCRdb shows in-frame clones only, minus some. Of under 300,000 clones listed, 79% are singletons. This sequence joins TRBV7-2 and TRBJ2-1; 16 nucleotides line up with TRBD2. The specimen sequenced was peripheral blood. The clonotype comes from a woman aged 40 to 50 with active or convalescent COVID-19. The CDR3 sequence is CASSPGLAGGSLDEQFF. The CDR3 nucleotides are TGTGCCAGCAGCCCGGGACTAGCGGGGGGGAGTCTGGATGAGCAGTTCTTC.